One sample yielded the 8 T cell receptor beta chains listed below, sequenced in a study of beta chain features in type 1 diabetes. Study-level results: All four CD4+ subsets from Type 1 diabetes patients carried moderately but significantly shorter TCRB CDR3s.

Reverse transcribing all isolated RNA meant expressed TCRB transcripts were sequenced. Assay: immunoSEQ multiplex PCR; the TCRdb copy retains only in-frame clones and omits some. Of about 640,000 clones in the sample, 9.5% to 15% are singletons; the top ten hold 0.095% to 0.15%. No antigen has been identified for these receptors. Sequenced: naive CD4+ T cells from blood. These receptors were obtained from a young man with type 1 diabetes.

This clone has a handful of counts. The chain carries TRBV7-9 and TRBJ1-6; 9 bases match TRBD1. With 0 bases clipped from V and 8 bases from J, the junction kept 8 bases outside the gene matches. The CDR3 is 17 residues long. Germline loops: CDR1 SEHNR, CDR2 FQNEAQ (reference sequence). The CDR3 region has the DNA TGTGCCAGCAGCTTAGCCTGGACAGGGGCGCAGTATTCACCCCTCCACTTT. Translation gives CASSLAWTGAQYSPLHF.

This chain links TRBV7-9 with TRBJ2-7; D ambiguous. CDR1 and CDR2 (germline): SEHNR, FQNEAQ (reference sequence). The V end was cut by 6 bases, the J end by 0 bases, with 12 bases between. The CDR3 extends over 14 amino acids. The DNA for the CDR3 is TGTGCCAGCAGTATGAGTACTCCCTCCTACGAGCAGTACTTC. This encodes CASSMSTPSYEQYF.

For the CDR3, the DNA is TGTGCCTGGAGTGCGGGGGAGGGTACAGATACGCAGTATTTT. Encoded protein: CAWSAGEGTDTQYF. The V and J genes are TRBV30 and TRBJ2-3; 7 bases line up with TRBD2. V was pared by 1 base and J by 3 bases, with 4 bases of the junction left unmatched. The V gene's germline CDR1 is GTSNPN and CDR2 SVGIG (reference sequence). The CDR3 sequence is 14 residues long. Combining the CDR3 with reference TRBV30 and TRBJ2-3 gives the whole variable domain SQTIHQWPATLVQPVGSPLSLECTVEGTSNPNLYWYRQAAGRGLQLLFYSVGIGQISSEVPQNLSASRPQDRQFILSSKKLLLSDSGFYLCAWSAGEGTDTQYFGPGTRLTVL.

V usage is TRBV5-1 and J usage is TRBJ1-2, with D perhaps TRBD1 (6 bases). The germline gives CDR1 SGHRS, CDR2 YFSETQ. V shed 2 bases and J shed 8 bases, with 10 bases lying between them. This CDR3 has 12 residues. The DNA for the CDR3 is TGCGCCAGCAGCTTCTACAGGGACGGCTACACCTTC. This sequence encodes CASSFYRDGYTF. Full variable domain (missing parts from reference TRBV5-1 and TRBJ1-2): KAGVTQTPRYLIKTRGQQVTLSCSPISGHRSVSWYQQTPGQGLQFLFEYFSETQRNKGNFPGRFSGRQFSNSRSEMNVSTLELGDSALYLCASSFYRDGYTFGSGTRLTVV.

There are a few counts of this clone. A much larger clone is a single base away; this may be a read error. The V call is TRBV5-6, the J call TRBJ2-7, with D hard to call. This CDR3 is 11 amino acids long. Between the trimmed V and J ends, which lost 3 bases and 2 bases, there was a span of 3 bases. Germline V gene sequence: CDR1 SGHDT, CDR2 YYEEEE. The CDR3 coding sequence is TGTGCCAGCAGCTCCGCCTACGAGCAGTACTTC. Amino acids: CASSSAYEQYF. Supplemented by reference TRBV5-6 and TRBJ2-7, the full variable domain reads DAGVTQSPTHLIKTRGQQVTLRCSPKSGHDTVSWYQQALGQGPQFIFQYYEEEERQRGNFPDRFSGHQFPNYSSELNVNALLLGDSALYLCASSSAYEQYFGPGTRLTVT.

In this sample, this clone turned up once. The genes are TRBV27 and TRBJ2-7, with a tentative D call TRBD2 (5 bases). Trimming cost V 2 bases and J 3 bases, with 14 bases left between them. Germline CDR1 and CDR2: MNHEY and SMNVEV (reference sequence). There are 15 residues in the CDR3. CDR3 in amino acids: CASSLKPTTFYEQYF. The CDR3 DNA reads TGTGCCAGCAGTTTAAAGCCGACTACCTTCTACGAGCAGTACTTC.

This chain links TRBV28 with TRBJ1-5, with TRBD1 matching over 8 bases. V trimming: 6 bases; J trimming: 2 bases; junction bases outside the gene matches: 6. Per germline, CDR1 MDHEN and CDR2 SYDVKM. The CDR3 loop spans 15 amino acids. CDR3 bases: TGTGCCAGCAGAACGCCGACAGGGGGCAATCAGCCCCAGCATTTT. Amino acids: CASRTPTGGNQPQHF.

This clone has a handful of counts. V gene TRBV5-1 combines with J gene TRBJ1-2; TRBD1 matches 11 bases. Unmatched junction bases numbered 5, after V lost 4 bases and J lost 9 bases. The CDR3 is 13 residues long. Looked up from germline, CDR1 is SGHRS and CDR2 is YFSETQ. For the CDR3, the DNA is TGCGCCAGCAGCCCTGGACAGGGGGCTAGCTACACCTTC. Translated, it gives CASSPGQGASYTF.